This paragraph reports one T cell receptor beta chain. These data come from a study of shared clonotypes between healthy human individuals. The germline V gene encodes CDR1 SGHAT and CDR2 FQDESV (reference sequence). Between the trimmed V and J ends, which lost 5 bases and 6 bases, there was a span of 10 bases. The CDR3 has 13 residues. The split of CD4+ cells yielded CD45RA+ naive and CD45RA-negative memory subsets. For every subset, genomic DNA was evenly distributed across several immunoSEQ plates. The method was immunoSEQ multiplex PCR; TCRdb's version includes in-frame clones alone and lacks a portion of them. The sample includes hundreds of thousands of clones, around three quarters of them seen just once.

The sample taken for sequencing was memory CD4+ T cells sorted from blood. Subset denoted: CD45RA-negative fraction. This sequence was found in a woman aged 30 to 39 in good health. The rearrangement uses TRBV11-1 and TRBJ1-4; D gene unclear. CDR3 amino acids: CASSVRVDEKLFF. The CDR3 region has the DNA TGTGCCAGCAGCGTGCGGGTAGATGAAAAACTGTTTTTT.